These 6 T cell receptor beta chains were all obtained from the same sample, sequenced in a study of T-cell reconstitution after alpha-beta-depleted transplantation in children. The TCRbeta library incorporated unique molecular identifiers. TCRdb re-called the PCR reads with MiXCR, one entry per CDR3 protein. The sample holds 250,000 to 300,000 distinct CDR3 sequences, around 9.1% seen once. The specimen was PBMCs, collected before TCRalphabeta/CD19-depleted stem cell transplant. These receptors were taken from a boy younger than two with acute myeloid leukemia, due to receive a stem cell transplant.

This clonotype was seen more than once but under ten times. The chain joins TRBV29-1 to TRBJ2-4; the D gene is possibly TRBD2 (5 bases). Germline-derived CDR1 and CDR2 are SQVTM and ANQGSEA. This CDR3 has 14 residues. Trimming stripped 4 bases from V and 0 bases from J, with 10 bases between. The chain's CDR3 is CSVGHGLAKNIQYF. As DNA, the CDR3 is TGCAGCGTTGGACACGGACTAGCCAAAAACATTCAGTACTTC.

Many counts were recorded for this clonotype. The CDR3 here is CASSETQDTQYF. The CDR3 nucleotides read TGTGCCAGCAGTGAGACGCAAGATACGCAGTATTTT. The chain joins TRBV6-1 to TRBJ2-3; D gene ambiguous. CDR3 size: 12 residues. V shed 3 bases and J shed 5 bases, with 6 bases lying between them. In germline, CDR1 is MNHNS, CDR2 SASEGT.

This clonotype was recorded many times. J is TRBJ2-7 and V is TRBV2, with D hard to call. Germline V gene data show CDR1 as SNHLY and CDR2 as FYNNEI. The CDR3 is 18 amino acids. Trimming took 6 bases from V and 3 from J, leaving 27 bases between them. The CDR3 DNA reads TGTGCCAGCAGATCGATCCACCTCCAATGGTCTTCTAACTACGAGCAGTACTTC. It translates to CASRSIHLQWSSNYEQYF. The complete variable domain, with remaining parts taken from reference TRBV2 and TRBJ2-7, reads EPEVTQTPSHQVTQMGQEVILRCVPISNHLYFYWYRQILGQKVEFLVSFYNNEISEKSEIFDDQFSVERPDGSNFTLKIRSTKLEDSAMYFCASRSIHLQWSSNYEQYFGPGTRLTVT.

This clonotype showed up many times. V is TRBV5-1 and J is TRBJ2-5, with D possibly matching TRBD2 (7 bases). The CDR3 length is 15 residues. The V and J ends lost 4 bases and 4 bases respectively, with 17 bases between them. CDR1 is SGHRS and CDR2 is YFSETQ in the germline V gene. The CDR3 sequence is CASSIGGGAVETQYF. DNA for the CDR3: TGCGCCAGCAGCATCGGTGGGGGGGCAGTAGAGACCCAGTACTTC.

This clonotype has a count of ten or more. The chain links TRBV10-3 to TRBJ2-1; 10 nucleotides agree with TRBD2. The CDR3 is made up of 15 amino acids. Germline trimming cut 8 bases from V and 7 bases from J; bases unmatched to any gene: 11. Germline-derived CDR1 and CDR2 are ENHRY and SYGVKD. The CDR3 spells CAIGQAGGPRNEQFF. The CDR3 DNA sequence: TGTGCCATCGGTCAAGCGGGAGGGCCGAGGAATGAGCAGTTCTTC.

The chain links TRBV29-1 to TRBJ2-2; 9 bases fit TRBD2. Germline V CDR1 and CDR2: SQVTM, ANQGSEA. The CDR3 consists of 15 residues. V was clipped by 4 bases and J by 0 bases; unmatched bases: 3. The CDR3 reads CSVGRGGANTGELFF. The DNA for the CDR3 is TGCAGCGTTGGGCGGGGGGGCGCGAACACCGGGGAGCTGTTTTTT.